The 9 T cell receptor beta chains given below trace back to one sample, sequenced in a study of tumour-infiltrating T cells in Burkitt lymphoma. Generated by immunoSEQ multiplex PCR, the TCRdb table keeps only in-frame clones and is missing some. The data contain about 5,100 clones, around 25% of them singletons. The sequencing input was tumor tissue. Source of these receptors: a human donor with diffuse large B-cell lymphoma.

This clone rates as medium-sized. The chain is built from TRBV6-6 and TRBJ2-1; 9 bases agree with TRBD1. This CDR3 region has 16 residues. After removal of 2 bases from V and 4 bases from J, the junction contained 6 bases not matched to a gene. Germline values: CDR1 MNHNY, CDR2 SVGAGI (reference sequence). The CDR3 DNA reads as TGTGCCAGCAGTTACCACGACAGGGGGATTTACAATGAGCAGTTCTTC. Its protein product is CASSYHDRGIYNEQFF.

This rearrangement joins TRBV5-1 to TRBJ2-7, with a weak D call TRBD2 (5 bases). Trimming pared 1 base from V and 3 bases from J, leaving 11 bases between. Germline values: CDR1 SGHRS, CDR2 YFSETQ. This CDR3 has 14 amino acids. The CDR3 here is CASSLSRLNYEQYF. Written as DNA, the CDR3 is TGCGCCAGCAGCTTGTCCAGACTAAACTACGAGCAGTACTTC.

The chain couples TRBV19 to TRBJ1-5; perhaps TRBD1 as D (5 bases). Looked up from germline, CDR1 is LNHDA and CDR2 is SQIVND (reference sequence). The CDR3 consists of 14 residues. Between the trimmed V and J ends, which lost 7 bases and 7 bases, there was a span of 17 bases. CDR3 sequence (DNA): TGTGCCAGTACCCATATCGGGGCTGAGCAGCCCCAGCATTTT. As protein: CASTHIGAEQPQHF.

A few counts support this clone. The chain links TRBV7-9 to TRBJ2-7, with TRBD1 as a possible D gene (6 bases). The germline V gene encodes CDR1 SEHNR and CDR2 FQNEAQ (reference sequence). Trimming shortened V by 6 bases and J by 3 bases, and 9 bases separated the two germline ends. The CDR3 consists of 12 residues. CDR3 DNA: TGTGCCAGCAGGCAACAGGGCTACGAGCAGTACTTC. It is translated as CASRQQGYEQYF.

This clone was counted only a few times. The gene calls are TRBV27 and TRBJ2-5; the match to TRBD2 covers 7 bases. Germline lookup yields CDR1 MNHEY and CDR2 SMNVEV (reference sequence). This CDR3 has 15 amino acids. The junction had 11 bases not matched to a gene; V was cut back by 5 bases and J by 5 bases. In nucleotides, the CDR3 is TGTGCCAGCAGTCCAGGGAGGGGTCTCCGGGAGACCCAGTACTTC. It specifies CASSPGRGLRETQYF.

The rearrangement links TRBV4-1 to TRBJ2-2, with D perhaps assigned TRBD1 or TRBD2 (5 bases each). Looked up from germline, CDR1 is MGHRA and CDR2 is YSYEKL. CDR3 length: 16 amino acids. Between the trimmed V and J ends, which lost 1 base and 5 bases, there was a span of 14 bases. CDR3: CASSQGGTGTTGELFF. The DNA for the CDR3 is TGCGCCAGCAGCCAAGGAGGGACGGGAACTACCGGGGAGCTGTTTTTT.

This chain uses TRBV5-1 with TRBJ2-5; 7 bases are a match to TRBD2. Germline CDR1 and CDR2: SGHRS and YFSETQ. The CDR3 is made up of 12 amino acids. The V and J ends lost 4 bases and 4 bases, in that order; junction bases with no gene match: 1. CDR3 in amino acids: CASSGGVETQYF. In DNA, the CDR3 is TGCGCCAGCAGCGGGGGGGTAGAGACCCAGTACTTC.

This clone turned up a few times. This sequence joins TRBV23-1 and TRBJ1-5; possible D gene TRBD1, 5 bases. TRBV23-1 is an open reading frame, and its role is uncertain. Trimming took off 4 bases at V and 9 bases at J, with 13 bases between the two ends. The CDR3 has 13 amino acids. This chain's CDR3 is CASSRGGRGPQHF. The CDR3 nucleotides read TGCGCCAGCAGTCGCGGGGGTCGGGGGCCCCAGCATTTT.

The chain recombines TRBV10-3 with TRBJ2-7, with 7 bases fitting TRBD2. The ends lost 2 bases at V and 10 bases at J; junction bases unmatched: 5. This CDR3 is built from 12 residues. CDR1 and CDR2 from the germline V gene are ENHRY and SYGVKD. In DNA form, the CDR3 reads TGTGCCATCAGTGAGAGGGAGGGCCTTCAGTACTTC. Its translation: CAISEREGLQYF.